The T cell receptor (beta chain) under discussion was sequenced for a study of blood T cell repertoires in COVID-19. Looking at the study overall: COVID-19 samples, acute and convalescent, were from the United States, Italy and Spain. From T cells, B-cell-depleted T cells, or PBMCs came the material, which was cDNA or gDNA.

Authors' methods: Amplified reference gene primers provided the basis for estimating nucleated cell counts. TCRdb keeps only in-frame clones here, not all; method: immunoSEQ multiplex PCR. V, J and clone size are those of that table, while D and trimming were read from the DNA. The repertoire holds more than 95,000 clones, with roughly 80% as singletons. This clone was recorded only once. Per germline, CDR1 SGDLS and CDR2 YYNGEE. Losses at the gene ends were 2 bases for V and 2 bases for J; bases not matched to a gene: 4. There are 14 residues in the CDR3. This TCR was recovered from a man older than 75 with acute or convalescent COVID-19. The chain joins TRBV9 to TRBJ2-7, with 7 bases identical to TRBD1. The sequenced sample was peripheral blood. The CDR3 sequence: CASSVAGTAYEQYF. DNA of the CDR3: TGTGCCAGCAGCGTGGCCGGGACAGCCTACGAGCAGTACTTC.